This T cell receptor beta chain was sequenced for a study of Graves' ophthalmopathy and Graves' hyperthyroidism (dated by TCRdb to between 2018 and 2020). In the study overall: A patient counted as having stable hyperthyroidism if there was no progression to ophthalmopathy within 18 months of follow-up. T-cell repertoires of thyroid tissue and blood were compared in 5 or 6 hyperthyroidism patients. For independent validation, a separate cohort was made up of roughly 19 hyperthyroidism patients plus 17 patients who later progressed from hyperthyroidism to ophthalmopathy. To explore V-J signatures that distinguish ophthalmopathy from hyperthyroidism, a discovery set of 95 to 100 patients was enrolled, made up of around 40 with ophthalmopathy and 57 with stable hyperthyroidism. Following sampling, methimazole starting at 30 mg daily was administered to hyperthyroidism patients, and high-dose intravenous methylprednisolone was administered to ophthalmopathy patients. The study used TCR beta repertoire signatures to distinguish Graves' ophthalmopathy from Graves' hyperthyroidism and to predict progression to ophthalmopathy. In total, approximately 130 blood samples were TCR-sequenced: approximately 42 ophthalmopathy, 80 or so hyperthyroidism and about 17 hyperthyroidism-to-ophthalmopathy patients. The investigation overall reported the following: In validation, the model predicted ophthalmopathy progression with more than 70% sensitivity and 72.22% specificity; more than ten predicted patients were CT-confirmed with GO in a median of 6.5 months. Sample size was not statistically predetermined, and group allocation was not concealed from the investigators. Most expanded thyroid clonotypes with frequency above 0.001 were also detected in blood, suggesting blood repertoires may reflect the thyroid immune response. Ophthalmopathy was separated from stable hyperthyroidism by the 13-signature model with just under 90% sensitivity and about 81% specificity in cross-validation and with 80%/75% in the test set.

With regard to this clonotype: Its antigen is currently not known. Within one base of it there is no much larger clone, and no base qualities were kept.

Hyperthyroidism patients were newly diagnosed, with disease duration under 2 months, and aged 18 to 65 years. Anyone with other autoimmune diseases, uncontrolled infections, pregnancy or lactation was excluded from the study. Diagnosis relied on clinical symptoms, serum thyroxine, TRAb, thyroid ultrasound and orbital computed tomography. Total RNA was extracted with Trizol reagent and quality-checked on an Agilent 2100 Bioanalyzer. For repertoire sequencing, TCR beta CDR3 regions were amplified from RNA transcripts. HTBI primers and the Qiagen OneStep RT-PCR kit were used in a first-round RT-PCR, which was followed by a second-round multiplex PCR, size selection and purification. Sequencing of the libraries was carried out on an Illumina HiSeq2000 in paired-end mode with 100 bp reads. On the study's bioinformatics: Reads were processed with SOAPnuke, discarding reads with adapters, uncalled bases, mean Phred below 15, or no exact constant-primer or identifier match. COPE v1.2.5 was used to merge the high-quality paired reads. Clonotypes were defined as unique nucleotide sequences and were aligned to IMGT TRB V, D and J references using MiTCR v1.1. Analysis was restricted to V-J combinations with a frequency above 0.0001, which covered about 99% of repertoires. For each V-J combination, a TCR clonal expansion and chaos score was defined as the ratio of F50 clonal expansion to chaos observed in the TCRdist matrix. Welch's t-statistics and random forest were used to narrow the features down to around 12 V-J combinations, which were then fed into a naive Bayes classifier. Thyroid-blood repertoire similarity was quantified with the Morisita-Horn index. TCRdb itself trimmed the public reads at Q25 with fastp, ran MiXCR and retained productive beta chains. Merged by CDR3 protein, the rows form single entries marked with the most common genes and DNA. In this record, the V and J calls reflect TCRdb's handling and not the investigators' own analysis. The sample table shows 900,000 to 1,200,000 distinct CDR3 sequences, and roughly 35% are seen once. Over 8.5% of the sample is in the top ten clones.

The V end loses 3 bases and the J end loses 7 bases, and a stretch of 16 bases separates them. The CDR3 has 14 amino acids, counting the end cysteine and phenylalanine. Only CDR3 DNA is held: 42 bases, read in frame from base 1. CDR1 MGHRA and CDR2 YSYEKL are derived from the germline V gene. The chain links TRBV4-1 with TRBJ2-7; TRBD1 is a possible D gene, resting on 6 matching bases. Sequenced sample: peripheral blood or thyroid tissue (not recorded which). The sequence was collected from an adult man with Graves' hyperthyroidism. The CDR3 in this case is CASSQNRVLREQYF. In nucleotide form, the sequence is TGCGCCAGCAGCCAGAACAGGGTGCTACGGGAGCAGTACTTC.